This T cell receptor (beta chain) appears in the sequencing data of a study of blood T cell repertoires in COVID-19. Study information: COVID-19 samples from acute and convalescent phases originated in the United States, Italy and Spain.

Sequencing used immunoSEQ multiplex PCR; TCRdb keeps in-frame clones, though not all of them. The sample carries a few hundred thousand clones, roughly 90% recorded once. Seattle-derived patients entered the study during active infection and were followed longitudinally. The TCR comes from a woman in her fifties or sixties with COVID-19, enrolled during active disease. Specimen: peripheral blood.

The CDR3 DNA reads as TGTGCCAGCAGACCACCTTACCGGACAGCGAAATACACAGATACGCAGTATTTT. The encoded protein is CASRPPYRTAKYTDTQYF. The V gene is TRBV7-9, the J gene TRBJ2-3, with a weak D call TRBD1 (6 bases). Germline V lookup: CDR1 SEHNR, CDR2 FQNEAQ (reference sequence). The V gene lost 6 bases and the J gene lost 2 bases, with 24 bases spanning the gap. The CDR3 is made up of 18 amino acids.